This TCR beta chain derives from a study of T cells in Graves' hyperthyroidism and ophthalmopathy (dated by TCRdb to the late 2010s). About the investigation overall: To identify TCR V-J signatures that set the groups apart, the researchers used a discovery cohort of 100 patients, made up of some 41 with Graves' ophthalmopathy and 57 with stable Graves' hyperthyroidism. After sampling, hyperthyroidism patients received methimazole starting at 30 mg daily, and ophthalmopathy patients received high-dose intravenous methylprednisolone. The paper describes TCR Vbeta CDR3 sequencing of 140 or so peripheral blood samples, made up of 43 ophthalmopathy patients, 70 to 75 hyperthyroidism patients and 17 progressor patients. For training and testing, the 95 to 100 patients in the discovery cohort were randomly divided in a 7:3 ratio. The study also compared thyroid tissue and blood T-cell repertoires from roughly 6 Graves' hyperthyroidism patients. Prospective prediction of ophthalmopathy was tested in an independent validation cohort consisting of 18 to 20 hyperthyroidism patients and some 17 patients who later progressed to ophthalmopathy. Here is what the overall study found, with its caveats: During validation, the model predicted progression to ophthalmopathy a median of approximately 6 months ahead of onset, with just under 71% sensitivity and roughly 72% specificity. In cross-validation, a model built on a 13 V-J signature told ophthalmopathy apart from stable hyperthyroidism with 85% to 90% sensitivity and approximately 84% specificity, and in testing the same model reached 80%/75%. Most expanded thyroid clonotypes (frequency above 0.001) were also detected in blood, a finding suggesting that blood repertoires may reflect thyroid immune responses. Sample size was not statistically predetermined, and blinding of investigators to group allocation was not performed.

The TCR beta CDR3 regions were amplified from RNA transcripts. The first round of RT-PCR for the TCR CDR3 was performed with the HTBI primer set and the Qiagen OneStep RT-PCR kit. A second multiplex PCR round built the libraries, followed by size selection and purification. The libraries were sequenced on an Illumina HiSeq2000 using paired-end 100 bp reads. On the study's bioinformatics: SOAPnuke was used to process the raw data, with reads discarded if the reads contained adapters or uncalled bases, had a mean Phred below 15, or lacked an exact constant-primer or identifier match. COPE v1.2.5 was used to merge the high-quality paired reads, and each unique nucleotide sequence was defined as a clonotype. Clonotypes were aligned to IMGT TRBV, TRBD and TRBJ reference segments using MiTCR v1.1. The analysis included only V-J combinations with a frequency above 0.0001, which together covered 99.2% of the repertoires. A TCS score was defined as the ratio of F50 (clonal expansion) to E x V (chaos), with BLOSUM62-based TCRdist applied between CDR3 peptides within each V-J. Welch's t-statistics and random forest reduced around 550 V-J features to 10 to 15, which were used in a naive Bayes classifier (R e1071). Thyroid-blood repertoire similarity was quantified with the Morisita-Horn index. TCRdb itself trimmed the public reads at Q25 with fastp, ran MiXCR and retained productive beta chains. Here each entry gathers all rows of one CDR3 protein and keeps the most common genes and DNA. TCRdb's processing, not the authors', yielded these V and J calls. For this sample the table gives 500,000 to 600,000 distinct CDR3 sequences, of which roughly 50% were detected only once. Around 7.7% of the sample goes to the ten largest clones.

For CDR1 and CDR2, the germline V gene (reference sequence) lists DFQATT and SNEGSKA. The junction shows trimming of 4 bases on V and 7 bases on J, and the gene matches do not reach 4 bases of it. The CDR3 contains 13 residues, cysteine and phenylalanine counted. Kept here is only the CDR3 DNA, which spans 39 bases and is read in frame from base 1. To note about this clonotype: Which antigen it targets is not known. Given a much more abundant clone one base away, this may be a read error.

Stable Graves' hyperthyroidism was defined as the absence of progression to ophthalmopathy over 18 months of follow-up. The hyperthyroidism patients were between 18 and 65 years old and newly diagnosed, with a disease duration of less than 2 months. Any patient with an uncontrolled infection, another autoimmune disease, pregnancy or lactation was excluded. Diagnoses relied on clinical symptoms, serum thyroxine and TRAb, thyroid ultrasound and orbital computed tomography. Total RNA was extracted with Trizol reagent, and quality was checked on an Agilent 2100 Bioanalyzer. This chain joins TRBV20-1 to TRBJ2-2, with 9 junctional bases fitting TRBD2. This clonotype originated in a woman aged 18-29 years with Graves' hyperthyroidism. The sample taken for sequencing was peripheral blood or thyroid tissue (not recorded which). The CDR3 region: CSAISSGIGELFF. In nucleotides, the sequence is TGCAGTGCTATTTCTAGCGGGATCGGGGAGCTGTTTTTT.